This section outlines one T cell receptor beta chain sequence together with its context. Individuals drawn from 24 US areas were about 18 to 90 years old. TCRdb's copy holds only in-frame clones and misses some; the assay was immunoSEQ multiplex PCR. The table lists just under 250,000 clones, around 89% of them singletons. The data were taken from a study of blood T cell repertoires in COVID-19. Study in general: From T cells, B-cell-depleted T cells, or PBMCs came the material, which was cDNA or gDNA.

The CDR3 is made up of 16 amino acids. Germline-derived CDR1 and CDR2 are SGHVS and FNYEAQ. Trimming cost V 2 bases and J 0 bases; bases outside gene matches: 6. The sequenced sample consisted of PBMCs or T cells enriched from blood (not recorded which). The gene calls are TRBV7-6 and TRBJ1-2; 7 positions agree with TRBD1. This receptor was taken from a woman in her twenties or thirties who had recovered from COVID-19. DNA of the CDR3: TGTGCCAGCAGCTTAAGGTCCCAGGGGGCTAACTATGGCTACACCTTC. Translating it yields CASSLRSQGANYGYTF.